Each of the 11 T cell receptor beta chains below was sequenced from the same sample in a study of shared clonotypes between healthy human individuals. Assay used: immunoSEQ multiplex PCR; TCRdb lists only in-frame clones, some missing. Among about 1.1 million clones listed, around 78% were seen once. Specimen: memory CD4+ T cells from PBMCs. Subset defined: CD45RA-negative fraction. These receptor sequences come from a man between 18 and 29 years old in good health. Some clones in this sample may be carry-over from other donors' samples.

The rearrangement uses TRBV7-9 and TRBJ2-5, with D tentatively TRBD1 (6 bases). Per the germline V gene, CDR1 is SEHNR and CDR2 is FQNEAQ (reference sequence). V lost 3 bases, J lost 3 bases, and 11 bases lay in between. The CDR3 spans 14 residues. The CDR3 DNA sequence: TGTGCCAGCAGCTTGTGGGACAAGGAAGAGACCCAGTACTTC. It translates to CASSLWDKEETQYF.

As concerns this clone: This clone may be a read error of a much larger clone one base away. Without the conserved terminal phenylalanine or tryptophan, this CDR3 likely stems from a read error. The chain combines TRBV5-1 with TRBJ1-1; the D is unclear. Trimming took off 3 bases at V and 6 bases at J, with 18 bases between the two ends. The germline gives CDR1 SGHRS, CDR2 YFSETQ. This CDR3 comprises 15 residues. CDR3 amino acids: CASSWAVDGLSEAFS. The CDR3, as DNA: TGCGCCAGCAGCTGGGCGGTTGACGGCCTGTCTGAAGCTTTCTCT.

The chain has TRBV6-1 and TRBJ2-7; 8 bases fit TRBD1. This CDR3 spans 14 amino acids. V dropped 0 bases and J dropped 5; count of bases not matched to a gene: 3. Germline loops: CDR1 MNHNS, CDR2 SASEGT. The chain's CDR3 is CASSEAPGGHEQYF. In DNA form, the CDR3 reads TGTGCCAGCAGTGAAGCCCCAGGGGGCCACGAGCAGTACTTC.

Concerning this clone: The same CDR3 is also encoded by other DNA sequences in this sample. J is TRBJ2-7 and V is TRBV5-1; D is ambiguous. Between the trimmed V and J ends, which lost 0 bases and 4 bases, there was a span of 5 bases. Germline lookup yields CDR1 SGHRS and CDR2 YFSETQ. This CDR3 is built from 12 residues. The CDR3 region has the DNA TGCGCCAGCAGCTTGGGGTTATACGAGCAGTACTTC. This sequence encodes CASSLGLYEQYF.

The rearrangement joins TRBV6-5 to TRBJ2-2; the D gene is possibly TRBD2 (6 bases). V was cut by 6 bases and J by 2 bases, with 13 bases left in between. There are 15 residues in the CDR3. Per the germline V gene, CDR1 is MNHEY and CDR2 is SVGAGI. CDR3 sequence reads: CASSRRGINTGELFF. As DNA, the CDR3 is TGTGCCAGCAGCCGCCGGGGGATCAACACCGGGGAGCTGTTTTTT.

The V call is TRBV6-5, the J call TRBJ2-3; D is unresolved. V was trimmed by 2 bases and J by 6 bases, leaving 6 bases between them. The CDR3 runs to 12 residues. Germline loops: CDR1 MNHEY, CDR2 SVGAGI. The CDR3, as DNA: TGTGCCAGCAGTTACGAGGTGGATACGCAGTATTTT. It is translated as CASSYEVDTQYF.

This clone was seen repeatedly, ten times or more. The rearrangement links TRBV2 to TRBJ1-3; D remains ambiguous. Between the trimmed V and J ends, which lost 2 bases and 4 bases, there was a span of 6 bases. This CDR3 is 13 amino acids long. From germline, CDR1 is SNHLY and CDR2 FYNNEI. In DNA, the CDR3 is TGTGCCAGCAGTGAAAGTCGGGGAAACACCATATATTTT. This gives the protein CASSESRGNTIYF.

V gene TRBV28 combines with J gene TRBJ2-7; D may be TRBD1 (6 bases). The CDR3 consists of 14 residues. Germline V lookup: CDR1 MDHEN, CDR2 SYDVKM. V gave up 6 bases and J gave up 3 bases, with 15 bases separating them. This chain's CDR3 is CASRPGQNIYEQYF. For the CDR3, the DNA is TGTGCCAGCAGACCAGGACAGAACATCTACGAGCAGTACTTC.

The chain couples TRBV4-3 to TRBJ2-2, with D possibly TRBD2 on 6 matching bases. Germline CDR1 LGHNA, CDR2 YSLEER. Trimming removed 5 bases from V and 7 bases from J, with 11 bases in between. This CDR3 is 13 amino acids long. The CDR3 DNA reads TGCGCCAGCAGCGACGGGGGTGGCGGGGAGCTGTTTTTT. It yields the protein CASSDGGGGELFF.

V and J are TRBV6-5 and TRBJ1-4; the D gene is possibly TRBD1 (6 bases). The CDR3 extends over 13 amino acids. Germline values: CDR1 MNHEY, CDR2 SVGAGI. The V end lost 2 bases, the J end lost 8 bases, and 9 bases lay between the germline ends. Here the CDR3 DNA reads TGTGCCAGCAGTTACACAGGGCACGAAAAACTGTTTTTT. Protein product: CASSYTGHEKLFF.

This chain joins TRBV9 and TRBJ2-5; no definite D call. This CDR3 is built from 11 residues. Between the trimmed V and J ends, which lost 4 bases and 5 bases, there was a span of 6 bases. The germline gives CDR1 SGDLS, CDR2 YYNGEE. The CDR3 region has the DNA TGTGCCAGCAGCTCTACTGAGACCCAGTACTTC. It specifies CASSSTETQYF. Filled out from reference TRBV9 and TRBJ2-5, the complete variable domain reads DSGVTQTPKHLITATGQRVTLRCSPRSGDLSVYWYQQSLDQGLQFLIQYYNGEERAKGNILERFSAQQFPDLHSELNLSSLELGDSALYFCASSSTETQYFGPGTRLLVL.